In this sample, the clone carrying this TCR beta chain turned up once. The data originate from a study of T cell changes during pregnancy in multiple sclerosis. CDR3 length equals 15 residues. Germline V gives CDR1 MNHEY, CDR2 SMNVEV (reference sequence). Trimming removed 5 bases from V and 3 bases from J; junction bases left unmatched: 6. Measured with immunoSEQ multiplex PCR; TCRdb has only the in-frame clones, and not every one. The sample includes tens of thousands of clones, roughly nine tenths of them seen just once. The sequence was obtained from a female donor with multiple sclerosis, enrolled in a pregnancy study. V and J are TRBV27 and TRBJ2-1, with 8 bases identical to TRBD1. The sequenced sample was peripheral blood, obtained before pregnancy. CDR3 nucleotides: TGTGCCAGCAGTCCCTTGACAGGGGACTACAATGAGCAGTTCTTC. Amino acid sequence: CASSPLTGDYNEQFF.